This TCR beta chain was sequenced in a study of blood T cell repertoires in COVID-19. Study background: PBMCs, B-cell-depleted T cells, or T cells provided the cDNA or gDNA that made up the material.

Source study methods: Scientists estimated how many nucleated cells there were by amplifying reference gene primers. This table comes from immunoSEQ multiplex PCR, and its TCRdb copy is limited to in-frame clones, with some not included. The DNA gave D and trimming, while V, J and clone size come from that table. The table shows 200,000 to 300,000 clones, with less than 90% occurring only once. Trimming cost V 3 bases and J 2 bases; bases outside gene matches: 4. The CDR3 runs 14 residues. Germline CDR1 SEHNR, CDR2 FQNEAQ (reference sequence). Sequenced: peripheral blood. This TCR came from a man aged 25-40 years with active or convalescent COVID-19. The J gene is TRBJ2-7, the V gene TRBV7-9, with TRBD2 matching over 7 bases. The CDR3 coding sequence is TGTGCCAGCAGCTTGGGAGGGACCGCCTACGAGCAGTACTTC. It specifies CASSLGGTAYEQYF.